These T cell receptor beta chains were read from a single sample in a study of T cells in Graves' hyperthyroidism and ophthalmopathy. TCRdb analysed the multiplex PCR reads with MiXCR anew, one entry per CDR3 protein. The sample lists hundreds of thousands of distinct CDR3 sequences; roughly 15% were seen once. The sequenced material came from blood. The receptors derive from a man aged 18 to 29 with Graves' ophthalmopathy. Each CDR3 is given with its conserved first and last residue. The D gene is left open where the match is weak. Rows may omit the clone size; those that give it use once, few, many or a size class.

J gene	V gene	clone size	D gene	CDR3 protein	CDR3 DNA
TRBJ2-3	TRBV4-2	few	TRBD2	CASSQEQAGGPGTQYF	TGTGCCAGCAGCCAAGAACAAGCGGGGGGCCCCGGCACGCAGTATTTT
TRBJ2-3	TRBV10-1	many	NA	CASSAGGNTDTQYF	TGCGCCAGCAGCGCTGGCGGGAACACAGATACGCAGTATTTT
TRBJ2-7	TRBV19	few	NA	CASSAPHSYEQYF	TGTGCCAGTAGCGCACCCCACTCCTACGAGCAGTACTTC
TRBJ2-5	TRBV27	many	NA	CASSDRGGEETQYF	TGTGCCAGCAGCGACAGGGGAGGGGAAGAGACCCAGTACTTC
TRBJ2-3	TRBV7-2	many	NA	CASSLAGGGGPGADTQYF	TGTGCCAGCAGCTTAGCGGGGGGGGGGGGCCCAGGGGCAGATACGCAGTATTTT
TRBJ2-5	TRBV6-1	many	NA	CASTGAEETQYF	TGTGCCAGCACCGGGGCGGAGGAGACCCAGTACTTC
TRBJ1-5	TRBV27	many	NA	CASSSTGAPNQPQHF	TGTGCCAGCAGTTCCACCGGGGCGCCTAATCAGCCCCAGCATTTT
TRBJ1-6	TRBV3-1	many	TRBD1	CASSQTQGLNSPLHF	TGTGCCAGCAGCCAGACACAGGGGTTAAATTCACCCCTCCACTTT
TRBJ2-3	TRBV5-4	NA	TRBD2	CASSSALSSGGTDTQYF	TGTGCCAGCAGCTCGGCTCTCAGTAGCGGGGGCACAGATACGCAGTATTTT
TRBJ2-7	TRBV6-1	many	TRBD2	CASTGLAGVPYEQYF	TGTGCCAGCACCGGACTAGCGGGAGTTCCCTACGAGCAGTACTTC
TRBJ1-1	TRBV6-2/TRBV6-3	few	TRBD1	CARAGQTGTNTEAFF	TGTGCCAGGGCCGGCCAGACAGGGACGAACACTGAAGCTTTCTTT
TRBJ2-1	TRBV6-1	NA	NA	CASSPPGPPTSEQFF	TGTGCCAGCAGCCCCCCCGGGCCACCGACTAGTGAGCAGTTCTTC
TRBJ2-3	TRBV27	NA	NA	CASRGALAATDTQYF	TGTGCCAGCAGGGGGGCACTAGCAGCAACAGATACGCAGTATTTT
TRBJ1-4	TRBV6-2/TRBV6-3	NA	TRBD1	CASSYGRGMDEKLFF	TGTGCCAGCAGTTACGGCAGGGGGATGGATGAAAAACTGTTTTTT
TRBJ2-3	TRBV3-1	many	TRBD2	CASSQRLASTDTQYF	TGTGCCAGCAGCCAAAGACTAGCGAGCACAGATACGCAGTATTTT
TRBJ1-2	TRBV7-9	many	TRBD1	CASSLHGTESGYTF	TGTGCCAGCAGCTTACACGGGACAGAGAGTGGCTACACCTTC
TRBJ1-1	TRBV5-8	many	NA	CASSFASGVAFF	TGTGCCAGCAGCTTTGCATCGGGGGTGGCTTTCTTT
TRBJ2-1	TRBV9	NA	NA	CASSVDYLRKEQFF	TGTGCCAGCAGCGTAGACTATCTAAGGAAGGAGCAGTTCTTC
TRBJ2-1	TRBV19	NA	NA	CASSIDTWASEQFF	TGTGCCAGTAGTATAGATACGTGGGCGTCTGAGCAGTTCTTC
TRBJ2-3	TRBV20-1	many	TRBD2	CSARDLPGGEGSGRRGTDTQYF	TGCAGTGCTAGAGATCTTCCAGGCGGAGAGGGGAGCGGGAGGAGAGGCACAGATACGCAGTATTTT
TRBJ2-4	TRBV27	NA	NA	CASSLSTGGRWYF	TGTGCCAGCAGTTTATCGACAGGAGGACGCTGGTACTTC
TRBJ2-5	TRBV29-1	many	NA	CSVEVVETQYF	TGCAGCGTTGAAGTAGTCGAGACCCAGTACTTC
TRBJ2-3	TRBV7-9	NA	TRBD1	CASSFGTEVVGTQYF	TGCGCCAGCAGCTTCGGGACAGAGGTGGTGGGTACGCAGTATTTT
TRBJ2-1	TRBV27	NA	TRBD1	CASSLYGTGSSYNEQFF	TGTGCCAGCAGTTTATATGGGACAGGGAGCTCCTACAATGAGCAGTTCTTC
TRBJ2-7	TRBV6-1	many	TRBD2	CASRLAGGPKRGGSYEQYF	TGTGCCAGCAGGCTAGCGGGAGGGCCGAAACGTGGGGGCTCCTACGAGCAGTACTTC
TRBJ2-4	TRBV7-8	many	TRBD1	CASSWDRAAGSIQYF	TGTGCCAGCAGCTGGGACAGGGCAGCCGGTAGCATTCAGTACTTC
TRBJ2-7	TRBV4-1	NA	TRBD2	CASSQRERYEQYF	TGCGCCAGCAGTCAGCGGGAGCGCTACGAGCAGTACTTC